Presented here are 20 T cell receptor beta chains from one specimen sequenced in a study of post-analysis software for immune sequencing data. Notes on the study in general: The study found TRBV5-6, TRBV5-1 and TRBV20-1 among five or six TRBV segments more frequent in patients than controls.

The antigens these receptors bind are not known. Researchers reported that TCR beta cDNA libraries carried unique molecular identifiers. Each CDR3 protein is one row after TCRdb ran MiXCR on the PCR reads. The table includes 750,000 to 950,000 distinct CDR3 sequences, around 50% detected once. Sequencing used blood. The receptors come from a girl between 10 and 17 years old with multiple sclerosis.

This rearrangement joins TRBV12-1 to TRBJ2-1; no check of the table's D call, TRBD2, against the DNA was made. TRBV12-1 is deemed a pseudogene. The CDR3 is 18 residues long. CDR3 sequence reads: CASSSSSPGTSFYNEQFF. The CDR3 DNA reads TGTGCCAGCAGCTCTTCCAGTCCCGGGACTAGCTTCTACAATGAGCAGTTCTTC.

This clonotype appeared a few times. CDR3 sequence: CSVEGGLGHQETQYF. As DNA, the CDR3 is TGCAGCGTTGAAGGGGGCCTAGGACACCAAGAGACCCAGTACTTC. The chain uses TRBV29-1 and TRBJ2-5; D is perhaps TRBD1 (5 bases). The CDR3 is 15 residues long. V was shortened by 1 base and J by 0 bases, with 12 bases between the two germline ends. The germline CDR1 and CDR2 sequences are SQVTM and ANQGSEA. The full variable domain, completed using reference TRBV29-1 and TRBJ2-5, is SAVISQKPSRDICQRGTSLTIQCQVDSQVTMMFWYRQQPGQSLTLIATANQGSEATYESGFVIDKFPISRPNLTFSTLTVSNMSPEDSSIYLCSVEGGLGHQETQYFGPGTRLLVL.

The chain uses TRBV12-3 or TRBV12-4 and TRBJ1-2, with D uncertain. Trimming stripped 7 bases from V and 2 bases from J, with 11 bases between. The CDR3 runs to 13 residues. The chain's CDR3 is CASNLQENYGYTF. CDR3 in DNA: TGTGCCAGCAATCTTCAGGAGAACTATGGCTACACCTTC.

This clonotype was counted a few times. The chain couples TRBV12-3 or TRBV12-4 to TRBJ2-7; D is unclear. Trimming left V 2 bases short and J 3 bases short, with 8 bases between. The CDR3 has 13 amino acids. The CDR3 nucleotides are TGTGCCAGCAGTTTAAACCCCTACTACGAGCAGTACTTC. Translating gives CASSLNPYYEQYF.

This clonotype has only a few counts. V and J are TRBV12-3 or TRBV12-4 and TRBJ2-5; TRBD2 matches 14 bases. The CDR3 contains 15 residues. V lost 5 bases to trimming and J lost 4 bases; unmatched junction nucleotides: 3. This CDR3 is CASSPTSGRVETQYF. CDR3 in DNA: TGTGCCAGCAGTCCGACTAGCGGGAGGGTAGAGACCCAGTACTTC.

This clonotype has just a few counts. The chain recombines TRBV20-1 with TRBJ2-7; 9 bases fit TRBD2. J was trimmed by 0 bases and V by 6 bases; bases with no gene match: 6. This CDR3 contains 14 residues. The V gene's germline CDR1 is DFQATT and CDR2 SNEGSKA (reference sequence). This chain's CDR3 is CSAMSGGSSYEQYF. DNA of the CDR3: TGCAGTGCCATGAGCGGGGGGAGCTCCTACGAGCAGTACTTC.

V is TRBV20-1 and J is TRBJ2-6; D uncertain. The germline V gene has CDR1 DFQATT and CDR2 SNEGSKA (reference sequence). This CDR3 is 13 amino acids long. Trimming removed 6 bases at V and 0 bases at J, with 6 bases between. CDR3 sequence reads: CSAEPSGANVLTF. The CDR3 DNA reads TGCAGTGCAGAGCCCTCTGGGGCCAACGTCCTGACTTTC.

There are a few counts of this clonotype. The chain recombines TRBV9 with TRBJ1-1, with D unclear. This CDR3 is 14 amino acids long. V lost 0 bases and J 1 base, leaving 7 bases between the germline ends. CDR1 is SGDLS, CDR2 YYNGEE, per germline. CDR3 amino acids: CASSVAPGNTEAFF. The DNA for the CDR3 is TGTGCCAGCAGCGTAGCTCCGGGGAACACTGAAGCTTTCTTT.

This clonotype was found a few times. This chain joins TRBV6-5 and TRBJ1-5; TRBD1 agrees at 9 bases. V lost 4 bases and J lost 7; bases outside the gene matches: 8. Per germline, CDR1 MNHEY and CDR2 SVGAGI. The CDR3 extends over 15 amino acids. This CDR3 is CASSSDRGWFQPQHF. As DNA, the CDR3 is TGTGCCAGCAGTTCGGACAGGGGTTGGTTCCAGCCCCAGCATTTT.

The V and J genes are TRBV5-1 and TRBJ2-4; TRBD2 aligns across 8 bases. The CDR3 length is 14 residues. The germline V gene encodes CDR1 SGHRS and CDR2 YFSETQ. J gave up 7 bases and V 0 bases, and 3 bases lay outside the gene matches. The CDR3 DNA reads as TGCGCCAGCAGCTTGGAACTAGCGGATAACATTCAGTACTTC. It yields the protein CASSLELADNIQYF.

This clonotype showed up just a few times. Here the CDR3 DNA reads TGCAGCGTTTTACAGGGATACCAAGCTTTCTTT. It yields the protein CSVLQGYQAFF. The chain joins TRBV29-1 to TRBJ1-1, with D possibly TRBD1 on 6 matching bases. Germline V CDR1 and CDR2: SQVTM, ANQGSEA. V lost 5 bases, J lost 9 bases, and 13 bases lay in between. The CDR3 covers 11 residues.

This chain joins TRBV25-1 and TRBJ2-7, with D hard to call. Germline V gene data show CDR1 as MGHDK and CDR2 as SYGVNS. Trimming removed 5 bases from V and 4 bases from J, with 6 bases in between. The CDR3 sequence is 11 residues long. The chain's CDR3 is CASSIIYEQYF. The CDR3 DNA reads as TGTGCCAGCAGTATAATATACGAGCAGTACTTC.

The V call is TRBV30, the J call TRBJ2-7; 11 nucleotides agree with TRBD1. Trimming at V came to 1 base and at J to 6 bases, leaving 8 bases not matched to a gene. CDR3 size: 15 residues. The germline gives CDR1 GTSNPN, CDR2 SVGIG (reference sequence). The CDR3 here is CAWSAPRDRGSEQYF. The CDR3, as DNA: TGTGCCTGGAGTGCCCCGAGGGACAGGGGGAGCGAGCAGTACTTC.

This chain's CDR3 is CASSFQGLNTEAFF. The CDR3, as DNA: TGTGCCAGCAGTTTTCAGGGGTTGAACACTGAAGCTTTCTTT. The rearrangement joins TRBV12-3 or TRBV12-4 to TRBJ1-1, with a tentative D call TRBD1 (6 bases). Trimming pared 3 bases from V and 0 bases from J, leaving 8 bases between. The CDR3 covers 14 residues.

The CDR3 coding sequence is TGTGCCAGCAGCCTAAACAGGGGCTCTGGGGCCAACGTCCTGACTTTC. As protein: CASSLNRGSGANVLTF. This chain joins TRBV6-5 and TRBJ2-6, with 7 bases aligning to TRBD1. CDR1 and CDR2 from the germline V gene are MNHEY and SVGAGI. The V gene end was trimmed by 6 bases and the J gene end by 0 bases; junction bases not matched to a gene: 5. This CDR3 contains 16 residues.

CDR3 in amino acids: CSACSGSVNEQYF. As DNA, the CDR3 is TGCAGTGCTTGTAGCGGGAGTGTAAACGAGCAGTACTTC. The chain recombines TRBV20-1 with TRBJ2-7, with 9 bases fitting TRBD2. The junction had 7 bases not matched to a gene; V was cut back by 5 bases and J by 5 bases. Germline CDR1 DFQATT, CDR2 SNEGSKA (reference sequence). This CDR3 has 13 amino acids.

V usage is TRBV20-1 and J usage is TRBJ1-1; TRBD1 might be the D (5 bases). Germline CDR1 DFQATT, CDR2 SNEGSKA (reference sequence). Trimming cost V 6 bases and J 2 bases, with 13 bases left between them. The CDR3 covers 13 residues. The CDR3 sequence: CSARGEGNTEAFF. In DNA form, the CDR3 reads TGCAGTGCCCGGGGGGAGGGTAACACTGAAGCTTTCTTT.

This chain joins TRBV7-9 and TRBJ1-2; a weak D match, TRBD1 (6 bases). Trimming removed 9 bases at V and 6 bases at J, with 20 bases between. There are 14 residues in the CDR3. Germline V gene sequence: CDR1 SEHNR, CDR2 FQNEAQ (reference sequence). The CDR3 DNA reads as TGTGCCAGTAGCCCCAGCACAGGGAGGAATGGCTACACCTTC. The encoded protein is CASSPSTGRNGYTF.

This clonotype has only a few counts. The V call is TRBV6-5, the J call TRBJ2-7; D possibly corresponds to TRBD2 (6 bases). Germline loops: CDR1 MNHEY, CDR2 SVGAGI. This CDR3 contains 14 residues. V lost 5 bases and J 2 bases, leaving 13 bases between the germline ends. The CDR3 here is CASSRSAGPYEQYF. CDR3 nucleotides: TGTGCCAGCAGTCGCTCCGCGGGGCCCTACGAGCAGTACTTC.

This clonotype has a single count. The chain links TRBV5-1 to TRBJ2-7; D might be TRBD1 (5 bases). The DNA end is a closer match to TRBJ2-5, so the J assignment may be wrong. Germline V gives CDR1 SGHRS, CDR2 YFSETQ. There are 14 residues in the CDR3. This CDR3 reads CASSRTGPPETQYF. The CDR3 DNA follows: TGCGCCAGCAGCCGAACAGGTCCCCCTGAGACCCAGTACTTC.